Sequencing of this T cell receptor beta chain was carried out in a study of T-cell reconstitution after alpha-beta-depleted transplantation in children. Study findings and constraints: T-cell counts and diversity at one year post-transplant came mainly from newly produced T cells.

The TCRbeta library incorporated unique molecular identifiers. TCRdb called the PCR reads again in MiXCR, with one record for every CDR3 protein. The sample has about 110,000 distinct CDR3 sequences, 5.5% to 6.5% seen once. This clonotype was counted at least ten times. Its specificity is unknown. CDR1 is KGHDR, CDR2 SFDVKD, per germline. Trimming took 3 bases from V and 0 from J, leaving 8 bases between them. The CDR3 is 15 amino acids. The receptor's source is a male patient between 2 and 10 years old who had a stem cell transplant for acute lymphoblastic leukemia, so the T cells may come from the graft donor. Here the sequenced sample was PBMCs, mostly from graft donor cells, taken 360 days after TCRalphabeta/CD19-depleted stem cell transplant. V gene TRBV24-1 combines with J gene TRBJ2-1; D is unclear. CDR3 protein: CATSDRVSSYNEQFF. The CDR3, as DNA: TGTGCCACCAGTGATCGGGTAAGCTCCTACAATGAGCAGTTCTTC.